Reported below is one T cell receptor (beta chain). The target antigen is unknown. The sample is drawn from a study of beta chain features in type 1 diabetes. The investigators reverse transcribed all of the isolated RNA, so they sequenced expressed TCRB transcripts. Profiled with immunoSEQ multiplex PCR; TCRdb holds only in-frame clones, not every one. Of 300,000 or so clones in the sample, over 7% were seen once. General study points: In every one of the four CD4+ subsets, TCRB CDR3s were moderately but significantly shorter in Type 1 diabetes patients.

This CDR3 is built from 13 residues. Germline CDR1 reads SNHLY; CDR2 reads FYNNEI. Trimming removed 3 bases at V and 6 bases at J, with 11 bases between. Sequenced: central memory CD4+ T cells from blood. The gene calls are TRBV2 and TRBJ1-2; D remains ambiguous. The clonotype was recovered from a man aged 30 to 45 with type 1 diabetes. CDR3: CASSEDREDGYTF. CDR3 nucleotides: TGTGCCAGCAGTGAGGACCGGGAGGATGGCTACACCTTC.